The 32 T cell receptor beta chains listed next were all sequenced from one sample in a study of spatial heterogeneity in lung cancer. TCRdb called the 5' RACE reads again in MiXCR, with one record for every CDR3 protein. The sample has approximately 20,000 distinct CDR3 sequences, 9.2% seen once. Time point defined: blood at routine non-recurrence follow-up after resection. The specimen was PBMCs, collected at follow-up. The receptor source for this set is a male donor with early-stage non-small cell lung cancer.

This clonotype was observed a few times. The rearrangement uses TRBV18 and TRBJ2-7; either TRBD1 or TRBD2 may fit D (5 bases each). Germline V lookup: CDR1 KGHSH, CDR2 LQKENI. This CDR3 comprises 13 residues. V dropped 3 bases and J dropped 6 bases, with 12 bases sitting between them. Here the CDR3 reads CASSPGTPGEQYF. The DNA of the CDR3 is TGTGCCAGCTCACCCGGGACCCCCGGCGAGCAGTACTTC.

Sample share makes this clonotype medium-sized. This chain connects TRBV23-1 to TRBJ2-1; 9 bases map to TRBD1. TRBV23-1 is an ORF, and what it does is uncertain. The length of the CDR3 is 17 residues. The V and J ends lost 1 base and 2 bases, in that order; junction bases with no gene match: 6. The CDR3 nucleotides are TGCGCCAGCAGTCAATGGGGGACAGGGTGGGCCTACAATGAGCAGTTCTTC. Protein product: CASSQWGTGWAYNEQFF.

The rearrangement joins TRBV5-4 to TRBJ1-1; no firm D call. CDR1 is SGHNT and CDR2 is YYREEE in the germline V gene (reference sequence). The ends were cut back, 2 bases at V and 5 bases at J, with 7 bases in the middle. The CDR3 runs 12 residues. The chain's CDR3 is CASSFGRTEAFF. In DNA form, the CDR3 reads TGTGCCAGCAGCTTTGGAAGGACTGAAGCTTTCTTT.

This clonotype was picked up many times. This sequence joins TRBV20-1 and TRBJ2-7, with 8 bases lining up with TRBD2. Germline lookup yields CDR1 DFQATT and CDR2 SNEGSKA (reference sequence). This CDR3 spans 15 amino acids. With V trimmed by 1 base and J by 3 bases, 8 bases remained unmatched. CDR3: CSARGPQRGSYEQYF. The CDR3 region has the DNA TGCAGTGCTAGAGGGCCCCAGCGGGGGAGCTACGAGCAGTACTTC.

The V gene is TRBV20-1, the J gene TRBJ2-2, with 9 bases that match TRBD1. Trimming took 1 base from V and 7 from J; bases not matched to a gene: 7. The V gene's germline CDR1 is DFQATT and CDR2 SNEGSKA (reference sequence). The CDR3 covers 15 residues. The CDR3 here is CSARVPGQGIGELFF. DNA for the CDR3: TGCAGTGCTAGAGTGCCGGGACAGGGCATCGGGGAGCTGTTTTTT.

This clonotype was counted at least ten times. The CDR3 reads CAISDFTDTQYF. CDR3 sequence (DNA): TGTGCCATCAGTGACTTCACAGATACGCAGTATTTT. J is TRBJ2-3 and V is TRBV10-3; D gene uncertain. The V gene's germline CDR1 is ENHRY and CDR2 SYGVKD. V gave up 3 bases and J gave up 2 bases, with 3 bases separating them. This CDR3 is 12 amino acids long.

This clonotype came up many times. The V call is TRBV3-1, the J call TRBJ2-1; TRBD2 agrees at 12 bases. Per the germline V gene, CDR1 is LGHDT and CDR2 is YNNKEL (reference sequence). The V gene end was trimmed by 5 bases and the J gene end by 12 bases; junction bases not matched to a gene: 11. This CDR3 contains 15 residues. CDR3: CASSLGLAGPGGQFF. CDR3 in DNA: TGTGCCAGCAGCTTGGGACTAGCGGGTCCGGGAGGGCAGTTCTTC.

This clonotype was detected many times. This chain joins TRBV6-2 or TRBV6-3 and TRBJ2-3, with unresolved D. V shed 0 bases and J shed 3 bases, with 13 bases lying between them. The CDR3 covers 16 residues. The germline gives CDR1 MNHEY, CDR2 SVGEGT. The chain's CDR3 is CASSYSNLRGTDTQYF. Written as DNA, the CDR3 is TGTGCCAGCAGTTACTCGAACCTCCGCGGAACAGATACGCAGTATTTT.

There are many counts of this clonotype. The chain joins TRBV28 to TRBJ1-1; D gene ambiguous. This CDR3 region has 14 residues. In germline, CDR1 is MDHEN, CDR2 SYDVKM. The germline V and J ends were trimmed by 2 bases and 4 bases, with 11 bases remaining between them. Here the CDR3 reads CASSLRAGITEAFF. For the CDR3, the DNA is TGTGCCAGCAGTTTAAGGGCGGGGATCACTGAAGCTTTCTTT.

Many counts were recorded for this clonotype. This chain links TRBV7-9 with TRBJ2-2; D is perhaps TRBD1 (6 bases). There are 13 residues in the CDR3. Looked up from germline, CDR1 is SEHNR and CDR2 is FQNEAQ (reference sequence). The V gene lost 5 bases and the J gene lost 4 bases, with 8 bases spanning the gap. The CDR3 DNA reads TGTGCCAGCAGCCTAGGGGGCACCGGGGAGCTGTTTTTT. It is translated as CASSLGGTGELFF. Filled out from reference TRBV7-9 and TRBJ2-2, the complete variable domain reads DTGVSQNPRHKITKRGQNVTFRCDPISEHNRLYWYRQTLGQGPEFLTYFQNEAQLEKSRLLSDRFSAERPKGSFSTLEIQRTEQGDSAMYLCASSLGGTGELFFGEGSRLTVL.

This clonotype was counted only a few times. The V and J genes are TRBV11-1 and TRBJ2-2; D ambiguous. Germline CDR1 and CDR2: SGHAT and FQDESV (reference sequence). Trimming cost V 4 bases and J 5 bases, with 14 bases left between them. This CDR3 spans 15 amino acids. The CDR3 spells CASSSSIVRTGELFF. DNA of the CDR3: TGTGCCAGCAGCTCGTCTATTGTGAGGACCGGGGAGCTGTTTTTT.

This clonotype was seen ten or more times. J is TRBJ2-3 and V is TRBV29-1; D perhaps matches TRBD1 (6 bases). V lost 6 bases, J lost 3 bases, and 13 bases lay in between. Germline values: CDR1 SQVTM, CDR2 ANQGSEA. This CDR3 is 13 amino acids long. CDR3 DNA sequence: TGCAGCGTAGCCCCCCAGGGGACAGATACGCAGTATTTT. This translates into CSVAPQGTDTQYF.

This clonotype has at least ten counts. V gene TRBV4-2 combines with J gene TRBJ1-6; 7 positions agree with TRBD1. The CDR3 totals 18 residues. With 0 bases clipped from V and 7 bases from J, the junction kept 12 bases outside the gene matches. CDR1 is LGHNA and CDR2 is YNFKEQ in the germline V gene. The CDR3 DNA sequence: TGTGCCAGCAGCCAAGACGAAGCGGGGCCAGGGGGAAATTCACCCCTCCACTTT. Translation: CASSQDEAGPGGNSPLHF.

This clonotype appeared a few times. The V call is TRBV7-6, the J call TRBJ2-3; D uncertain. V lost 1 base and J 0 bases, leaving 8 bases between the germline ends. The germline CDR1 and CDR2 sequences are SGHVS and FNYEAQ. CDR3 length: 15 amino acids. For the CDR3, the DNA is TGTGCCAGCAGCTTAGGAACCGCTAGCACAGATACGCAGTATTTT. Amino acid sequence: CASSLGTASTDTQYF. The full variable domain, its missing parts supplied by reference TRBV7-6 and TRBJ2-3, is GAGVSQSPRYKVTKRGQDVALRCDPISGHVSLYWYRQALGQGPEFLTYFNYEAQQDKSGLPNDRFSAERPEGSISTLTIQRTEQRDSAMYRCASSLGTASTDTQYFGPGTRLTVL.

This clonotype was seen many times. V and J are TRBV20-1 and TRBJ1-2; a weak D match, TRBD1 (6 bases). V was pared by 6 bases and J by 2 bases, with 10 bases between. Per the germline V gene, CDR1 is DFQATT and CDR2 is SNEGSKA (reference sequence). This CDR3 is 12 amino acids long. The CDR3 here is CSAGTTNYGYTF. CDR3 DNA: TGCAGTGCCGGGACAACCAACTATGGCTACACCTTC.

This clonotype was seen many times. The chain has TRBV7-9 and TRBJ1-1; no firm D call. Germline CDR1 SEHNR, CDR2 FQNEAQ (reference sequence). The length of the CDR3 is 12 residues. Trimming removed 2 bases at V and 6 bases at J, with 7 bases between. The CDR3 loop reads CASSLTRAEAFF. As DNA, the CDR3 is TGTGCCAGCAGCTTAACTAGGGCTGAAGCTTTCTTT.

This clonotype has ten or more counts. The chain recombines TRBV28 with TRBJ2-3; TRBD1 aligns across 9 bases. This CDR3 is built from 15 residues. Germline lookup yields CDR1 MDHEN and CDR2 SYDVKM. Trimming at V came to 5 bases and at J to 6 bases, leaving 9 bases not matched to a gene. In DNA form, the CDR3 reads TGTGCCAGCAGTAACCCGGGACAGGGTCATGATACGCAGTATTTT. Encoded protein: CASSNPGQGHDTQYF.

By frequency in the sample, this clonotype is medium-sized. This rearrangement joins TRBV6-4 to TRBJ2-3; 10 positions agree with TRBD2. The CDR3 contains 15 residues. Germline V gives CDR1 MRHNA, CDR2 SNTAGT. After removal of 4 bases from V and 2 bases from J, the junction contained 3 bases not matched to a gene. As DNA, the CDR3 is TGTGCCAGCAGTGTAGCGGGGGGTACCACAGATACGCAGTATTTT. Its translation: CASSVAGGTTDTQYF.

This clonotype was counted ten times or more. The chain is built from TRBV28 and TRBJ1-1, with D perhaps matching TRBD1 (6 bases). V was pared by 6 bases and J by 7 bases, with 21 bases between. The CDR3 runs 15 residues. Germline CDR1 MDHEN, CDR2 SYDVKM. CDR3 nucleotide sequence: TGTGCCAGCAGCAGCACATGGACAGCTCAAAGTGAAGCTTTCTTT. Amino acid sequence: CASSSTWTAQSEAFF.

This clonotype showed up many times. The chain uses TRBV19 and TRBJ2-5, with 10 bases identical to TRBD2. Trimming took 8 bases from V and 2 from J; bases not matched to a gene: 2. The CDR3 loop spans 13 amino acids. CDR1 is LNHDA, CDR2 SQIVND, per germline (reference sequence). The CDR3 sequence: CASGAGGQETQYF. The CDR3 coding sequence is TGTGCCAGTGGAGCGGGGGGGCAAGAGACCCAGTACTTC.

This clonotype was counted ten times or more. The V gene is TRBV12-3 or TRBV12-4, the J gene TRBJ2-5, with D maybe TRBD2 (6 bases). Trimming removed 2 bases at V and 5 bases at J, with 12 bases between. This CDR3 contains 14 residues. CDR3 DNA sequence: TGTGCCAGCAGTTTATTGGCGGGGCTTGAGACCCAGTACTTC. As protein: CASSLLAGLETQYF.

Ten or more counts support this clonotype. The chain recombines TRBV7-2 with TRBJ2-1; a weak D match, TRBD1 (6 bases). V lost 5 bases and J lost 8, with 13 bases in between. Germline CDR1 is SGHTA and CDR2 is FQGNSA. The CDR3 runs 13 residues. CDR3 sequence: CASSPQGTYEQFF. CDR3 sequence (DNA): TGTGCCAGCAGCCCCCAGGGGACGTATGAGCAGTTCTTC.

The sample holds many counts of this clonotype. The chain links TRBV5-1 to TRBJ2-1; 8 bases are shared with TRBD2. V shed 1 base, J shed 2 bases, and the junction held 2 bases outside the gene matches. Germline V gene sequence: CDR1 SGHRS, CDR2 YFSETQ. This CDR3 has 15 residues. The CDR3 loop is CASSLSGGPYNEQFF. The CDR3, as DNA: TGCGCCAGCAGCTTGAGCGGGGGACCCTACAATGAGCAGTTCTTC.

This chain's CDR3 is CAWRREGTANSPLHF. The CDR3 DNA follows: TGTGCCTGGAGGAGAGAAGGGACAGCCAATTCACCCCTCCACTTT. This rearrangement joins TRBV30 to TRBJ1-6, with 7 bases identical to TRBD1. The V segment lost 3 bases and the J segment 7 bases; nucleotides outside the gene matches: 9. The CDR3 consists of 15 residues. Germline values: CDR1 GTSNPN, CDR2 SVGIG (reference sequence).

This clonotype is medium-sized within its sample. The V and J genes are TRBV19 and TRBJ1-1; D is undetermined. This CDR3 spans 15 amino acids. With 0 bases removed from V and 0 bases from J, the gap between germline ends came to 8 bases. Germline V CDR1 and CDR2: LNHDA, SQIVND (reference sequence). The CDR3: CASSIDAAMNTEAFF. In nucleotides, the CDR3 is TGTGCCAGTAGTATAGATGCCGCCATGAACACTGAAGCTTTCTTT.

This clonotype was recorded many times. Here the CDR3 reads CASKTYREGGLSNQPQHF. The DNA for the CDR3 is TGTGCCAGCAAGACCTATCGGGAGGGGGGATTAAGCAATCAGCCCCAGCATTTT. The genes are TRBV28 and TRBJ1-5, with D maybe TRBD1 (6 bases). Germline V gene sequence: CDR1 MDHEN, CDR2 SYDVKM. This CDR3 comprises 18 residues. The V and J ends lost 7 bases and 1 base respectively, with 23 bases between them. Full variable domain (rest looked up from reference TRBV28 and TRBJ1-5): DVKVTQSSRYLVKRTGEKVFLECVQDMDHENMFWYRQDPGLGLRLIYFSYDVKMKEKGDIPEGYSVSREKKERFSLILESASTNQTSMYLCASKTYREGGLSNQPQHFGDGTRLSIL.

This sequence joins TRBV7-8 and TRBJ2-1; D uncertain. Per germline, CDR1 SGHVS and CDR2 FQNEAQ. The CDR3 length is 13 residues. V was clipped by 6 bases and J by 7 bases, with 13 bases between them. CDR3 DNA: TGTGCCAGCAGTTTCCCCATTTTTAATGAGCAGTTCTTC. Translated, it gives CASSFPIFNEQFF.

This clonotype has ten or more counts. The V gene is TRBV5-6, the J gene TRBJ2-4, with D perhaps given as TRBD1 or TRBD2 (5 bases each). The CDR3 is 11 residues long. Germline lookup yields CDR1 SGHDT and CDR2 YYEEEE. V was pared by 3 bases and J by 9 bases, with 7 bases between. CDR3 sequence: CASSSGAIQYF. Written as DNA, the CDR3 is TGTGCCAGCAGCTCCGGGGCCATTCAGTACTTC.

This clonotype was detected ten times or more. V usage is TRBV3-1 and J usage is TRBJ2-7; D is perhaps TRBD1 (5 bases). V was trimmed by 3 bases and J by 3 bases, leaving 12 bases between them. The germline CDR1 and CDR2 sequences are LGHDT and YNNKEL (reference sequence). The CDR3 runs 14 residues. CDR3 in DNA: TGTGCCAGCAGCCAGACACGGCAGGGCTACGAGCAGTACTTC. It codes for CASSQTRQGYEQYF.

This clonotype was found many times. V is TRBV7-6 and J is TRBJ2-7; maybe TRBD2 (5 bases). Per germline, CDR1 SGHVS and CDR2 FNYEAQ. The CDR3 has 15 residues. Trimming cost V 1 base and J 5 bases, with 15 bases left between them. CDR3 nucleotide sequence: TGTGCCAGCAGCTTAGGGCTAGCTACAGCCCACGAGCAGTACTTC. Translated: CASSLGLATAHEQYF. Full variable domain (outside the CDR3, taken from reference TRBV7-6 and TRBJ2-7): GAGVSQSPRYKVTKRGQDVALRCDPISGHVSLYWYRQALGQGPEFLTYFNYEAQQDKSGLPNDRFSAERPEGSISTLTIQRTEQRDSAMYRCASSLGLATAHEQYFGPGTRLTVT.

Many counts were recorded for this clonotype. This sequence joins TRBV28 and TRBJ1-4; 7 bases line up with TRBD1. This CDR3 is built from 15 residues. Germline CDR1 MDHEN, CDR2 SYDVKM. Trimming took 6 bases from V and 1 from J; bases not matched to a gene: 5. The CDR3 protein is CASRPQGRTNEKLFF. The DNA of the CDR3 is TGTGCCAGCAGGCCACAGGGGCGAACTAATGAAAAACTGTTTTTT.

This chain uses TRBV29-1 with TRBJ2-3; possible D gene TRBD2, 6 bases. Germline lookup yields CDR1 SQVTM and CDR2 ANQGSEA. With 0 bases removed from V and 0 bases from J, the gap between germline ends came to 13 bases. The CDR3 covers 16 residues. DNA of the CDR3: TGCAGCGTTGAAGATCGACGGGAGCCTAGCACAGATACGCAGTATTTT. Translation: CSVEDRREPSTDTQYF.